The 12 T cell receptor beta chains listed next were all sequenced from one sample in a study of cytomegalovirus exposure and HLA in healthy donors (dated 2017 in TCRdb). Receptors were amplified or captured by the immunoSEQ multiplex PCR assay. A mixture of 60 forward primers for TCR Vbeta segments and 13 reverse primers for TCR Jbeta segments was used in the multiplex PCR. In TCRdb, the immuneACCESS table is reduced to in-frame sequences with V and J assigned. These tables do not hold every clone; where another copy was compared, an unresolved V gene accounts for under half, and the others remain unexplained. This sample comprises roughly 120,000 clones, just under 80% of them detected only once. Together, the top ten hold approximately 5% of the sample. Material: PBMCs. Every receptor here comes from a man aged 30 to 39 in good health and CMV-seronegative.

The chain recombines TRBV25-1 with TRBJ1-1; no clear D gene. Trimming removed 4 bases from V and 10 bases from J, with 16 bases in between. The CDR3 spans 13 residues. Germline lookup yields CDR1 MGHDK and CDR2 SYGVNS. This CDR3 is CASSAHQEGRAFF. CDR3 in DNA: TGTGCCAGCAGTGCCCATCAAGAGGGCCGAGCTTTCTTT.

This clone has only one observation. The V call is TRBV6-1, the J call TRBJ2-5; 7 nucleotides agree with TRBD1. V lost 8 bases to trimming and J lost 1 base; unmatched junction nucleotides: 4. The V gene's germline CDR1 is MNHNS and CDR2 SASEGT. This CDR3 is 13 amino acids long. CDR3 nucleotide sequence: TGTGCCAGCGGGGGACAGCTCCAAGAGACCCAGTACTTC. Protein product: CASGGQLQETQYF.

This chain links TRBV6-5 with TRBJ2-5; 9 bases are a match to TRBD1. The CDR3 length is 15 residues. With 5 bases clipped from V and 5 bases from J, the junction kept 9 bases outside the gene matches. Germline V gene data show CDR1 as MNHEY and CDR2 as SVGAGI. The CDR3 DNA is TGTGCCAGCAGTAGGGACAGGGAGGGAGTCGAGACCCAGTACTTC. Its translation: CASSRDREGVETQYF.

The CDR3 DNA sequence: TGTGCCAGCAGCACCATCCCGACAGGGTACTATGGCTACACCTTC. It encodes CASSTIPTGYYGYTF. This rearrangement joins TRBV28 to TRBJ1-2, with 7 bases lining up with TRBD1. CDR1 is MDHEN and CDR2 is SYDVKM in the germline V gene. V was pared by 6 bases and J by 3 bases, with 10 bases of the junction left unmatched. This CDR3 has 15 residues.

The chain has TRBV2 and TRBJ2-5; 9 bases align to TRBD2. Germline V gives CDR1 SNHLY, CDR2 FYNNEI. With 7 bases clipped from V and 5 bases from J, the junction kept 8 bases outside the gene matches. The CDR3 has 14 residues. The CDR3 loop is CASNLAGVRETQYF. In DNA, the CDR3 is TGTGCCAGCAACTTAGCGGGAGTGCGGGAGACCCAGTACTTC.

The V and J genes are TRBV19 and TRBJ1-5, with D unresolved. This CDR3 has 13 residues. V dropped 9 bases and J dropped 2 bases, with 11 bases sitting between them. Germline V gives CDR1 LNHDA, CDR2 SQIVND (reference sequence). CDR3 in amino acids: CASSLRGNQPQHF. CDR3 in DNA: TGTGCCAGCTCCTTGCGGGGCAATCAGCCCCAGCATTTT.

This clone was recorded a few times. The V gene is TRBV6-4, the J gene TRBJ2-3; 8 nucleotides agree with TRBD2. The CDR3 spans 15 residues. Germline V gives CDR1 MRHNA, CDR2 SNTAGT. Losses at the gene ends were 6 bases for V and 5 bases for J; bases not matched to a gene: 10. The CDR3 nucleotides read TGTGCCAGCAGCCCCCAGGCGGGGGGACTAGATACGCAGTATTTT. Protein product: CASSPQAGGLDTQYF.

The chain has TRBV5-1 and TRBJ2-5; unclear D gene. Germline lookup yields CDR1 SGHRS and CDR2 YFSETQ. Trimming stripped 0 bases from V and 5 bases from J, with 14 bases between. CDR3 length equals 15 residues. The chain's CDR3 is CASSLVIGLLETQYF. CDR3 nucleotide sequence: TGCGCCAGCAGCTTGGTCATCGGTTTGTTGGAGACCCAGTACTTC.

The chain joins TRBV4-2 to TRBJ2-3, with 7 bases aligning to TRBD2. This CDR3 is 15 amino acids long. The germline V gene has CDR1 LGHNA and CDR2 YNFKEQ. The ends lost 0 bases at V and 4 bases at J; junction bases unmatched: 4. The chain's CDR3 is CASSQEAGRSDTQYF. CDR3 nucleotide sequence: TGTGCCAGCAGCCAAGAGGCCGGGAGGTCAGATACGCAGTATTTT.

The rearrangement uses TRBV18 and TRBJ2-5; tentative D call: TRBD2 (5 bases). Deletions cut 4 bases from V and 2 bases from J, with 8 bases between. This CDR3 comprises 13 residues. CDR1 and CDR2 (germline): KGHSH, LQKENI. The DNA of the CDR3 is TGTGCCAGCTCACGAACGGGGCAAGAGACCCAGTACTTC. The encoded protein is CASSRTGQETQYF.

V usage is TRBV15 and J usage is TRBJ2-3; maybe TRBD1 (5 bases). The V and J ends lost 5 bases and 7 bases respectively, with 19 bases between them. This CDR3 spans 15 amino acids. Germline CDR1 LNHNV, CDR2 YYDKDF (reference sequence). This chain's CDR3 is CATSQRGNTPNTQYF. Written as DNA, the CDR3 is TGTGCCACCAGCCAAAGGGGAAATACACCAAATACGCAGTATTTT.

The chain has TRBV4-2 and TRBJ2-3; the D is unclear. The CDR3 consists of 12 residues. V lost 6 bases, J lost 6 bases, and 10 bases lay in between. Germline assignment: CDR1 LGHNA and CDR2 YNFKEQ. CDR3 sequence: CASSEVPDTQYF. CDR3 DNA: TGTGCCAGCAGTGAGGTCCCCGATACGCAGTATTTT.